The source of this T cell receptor (beta chain) is a study of cytomegalovirus exposure and HLA in healthy donors. This PCR relied on a set of 60 Vbeta primers and 13 Jbeta primers. Sequenced by immunoSEQ multiplex PCR; TCRdb stores in-frame clones only, minus some. The sample records 160,000 or so clones, around 77% being singletons. Germline V gene data show CDR1 as KGHSH and CDR2 as LQKENI. This CDR3 spans 15 amino acids. Trimming stripped 2 bases from V and 0 bases from J, with 8 bases between. The chain carries TRBV18 and TRBJ1-5, with D tentatively TRBD1 (5 bases). The sequence was obtained from a young woman in good health and CMV-seronegative. The sample was PBMCs. This CDR3 reads CASSPAGHSNQPQHF. The CDR3 nucleotides are TGTGCCAGCTCACCAGCAGGGCATAGCAATCAGCCCCAGCATTTT.